The present TCR beta chain was sequenced within a study of cytomegalovirus exposure and HLA in healthy donors (dated by TCRdb to about 2017). For the wider study: An earlier analysis of 587 of the donors reported 250 to 350 Gb of sequence data and around 110 million unique TCR beta sequences obtained from about 179 million T cells. An early release covering over 500 HLA-typed donors comprised approximately 290 gigabases of sequencing data and 85 million or so unique TCR sequences. The genetic ancestry cluster associated with self-reported Caucasian donors included approximately 85% of the roughly 360 genotyped donors. The study aimed to test whether cataloging public T cell receptors could reveal signatures of past pathogen exposure. The T cell repertoires of roughly 660 subjects were profiled by immunosequencing and related to cytomegalovirus serostatus. Besides the first cohort of 550 to 750 subjects, a separate validation cohort made up of roughly 120 different subjects was used. To predict cytomegalovirus infection status, the study brought together high-throughput TCR immunosequencing, statistical association of individual TCRs with disease status, and machine learning. A later analysis re-examined previously published TCR beta repertoires from more than 550 donors and added high-resolution HLA genotyping to investigate patterns of TCR occurrence. In the later analysis, no new phenotypic data were used to find candidate immune exposures; instead, reliance was placed on TCR beta sequences and their occurrence across donors. An earlier analysis of approximately 630 of the donors applied high-throughput TCR beta sequencing to assess whether each TCR beta V gene segment acted as functional or pseudogenic. Alongside the repertoire data, information on donor age, sex, ethnicity and CMV serostatus was compiled. Genome-wide SNP genotypes for about three fifths of the 666 donors were used in a later genetic analysis, which treated that subset as a discovery cohort. All discovery cohort repertoires had been generated on a single sequencing platform. HLA typing included class I and class II loci at four-digit resolution. The number of typed donors differed by locus: roughly 629-640 for A, B, C, DRB1 and DQB1; approximately 520 for DQA1; 606 for DPA1; and roughly 490 for DPB1. Roughly 5 DR-DQ haplotypes were handled as single units for association and clustering, since linkage in the cohort was strong. Among about 370 genotyped donors of the cohort, an average of roughly 230,000 unique TCR beta nucleotide sequences was sequenced per donor, of which about 19% were non-productive.

Summary of the overall study and its limitations: Linkage disequilibrium might explain the correlated functional status among segregating V segments, but an unknown experimental factor could not be ruled out. In both the original and validation cohorts, the classifier was reported to diagnose cytomegalovirus status with high specificity and sensitivity. An earlier analysis of approximately 500 of the donors showed that most TCR beta V segments appeared in productive rearrangements either about 87% or about 30% of the time, which broadly matched IMGT annotations. Roughly uniform sequencing depth across donors was assumed in presence/absence analyses, although this assumption may not hold. A later genetic analysis reported fewer N-insertions in productive TCRs among donors in an Asian-associated ancestry cluster than the roughly 620-donor mean. The 87-base-pair reads could not distinguish some IMGT-functional V segments, including TRBV6-2 and TRBV6-3, so those segments were excluded. According to the authors, the approach could potentially be generalized to other disease states and immunological phenotypes. Because some donors lacked HLA typing at each locus, the association tests relied only on the typed subset. In a later genetic analysis, a missense DCLRE1C variant was associated with V-gene and J-gene trimming of TCR beta chains, and the association was replicated in an independent cohort. Assigning TCR associations to individual alleles was difficult when HLA alleles, especially DR and DQ, strongly co-occurred. In vitro tests confirmed that a few of the cytomegalovirus-associated TCR beta chains recognize cytomegalovirus antigens. A further reported finding was that TCR beta sequences accurately predicted the HLA-A and HLA-B alleles for most subjects in the first cohort. A later analysis found that TCR association rates varied across HLA loci, with DRB1 alleles showing the most associated TCRs and HLA-C alleles the fewest. Several of the top co-occurrence clusters appeared to be linked to parvovirus B19, influenza, CMV and Epstein-Barr virus, according to a later analysis. In a later analysis, most CMV-associated TCR beta chains were found to appear HLA-restricted, with HLA associations seemingly driven largely by CMV exposure. In a later analysis, HLA-associated TCR beta chains were found to be more clonally expanded and to have lower generation probabilities than equally common non-associated chains. In the study, about 150 TCR beta chains were listed as associated with cytomegalovirus. This cohort had only TCR beta chains sequenced, and the lack of alpha or paired-chain data limited which features could be detected. The earlier analysis of almost 600 of the donors excluded some 16 rarely observed V segments, including chromosome 9 orphons, because counts were too low. Most TCR sequences were observed very rarely across donors, whereas some public TCRs were present in many individuals. A cluster of highly shared sequence variants was judged likely to represent a technical artifact of the sequencing pipeline. CMV serostatus was the only immune exposure information available for the cohort. In a later analysis, around 17,000 TCR beta sequences were associated with specific HLA alleles at a false discovery rate of 0.05.

Spanning cysteine to phenylalanine, the CDR3 consists of 13 amino acids. The kept DNA is CDR3 alone, 39 bases in frame from the first base. Between the V and J ends, shortened by 3 bases and 3 bases respectively, the junction contains 7 bases. CDR1 SGDLS and CDR2 YYNGEE are derived from the germline V gene. To note about this clone: The antigen this receptor binds is unknown.

The cohort was made up of 666 healthy bone marrow donors. At the time of sampling, every cohort member was nominally healthy, though immune exposures that went unrecorded were likely present. The donor was CMV seropositive and belonged to the group of a few hundred seropositive cohort members. A peripheral blood sample was provided by each donor, and peripheral blood mononuclear cells were used for TCR beta sequencing. Genomic DNA was extracted from the blood cell samples with the Qiagen DNeasy Blood Extraction Kit. Libraries came from the immunoSEQ multiplex PCR assay. A mixture of 60 forward primers for TCR Vbeta segments and 13 reverse primers for TCR Jbeta segments was used in the multiplex PCR. The CDR3 region of rearranged TCR beta genes was amplified from genomic DNA with a multiplex PCR assay. The amplified TCR beta libraries were sequenced on the Illumina HiSeq System as 87-base-pair reads. The authors' pipeline ran thus. A later analysis counted about 80 million unique TCR beta chains across the 650 to 800 repertoires, and 9 million to 14 million of these chains were shared by at least two donors. Raw reads were error-corrected and collapsed into unique sequences by a nearest-neighbor algorithm in which closely related sequences were merged to remove PCR and sequencing errors. To assign V, D and J gene segments, CDR3 sequences were aligned to IMGT reference sequences. For a sequence to be retained, a match of at least six nucleotides to both a V gene segment and a J gene segment was required. A rearrangement counted as productive if the CDR3 had no stop codons and remained in frame with V and J, and every other rearrangement counted as non-productive. Following IMGT convention, CDR3 was defined as the stretch from the second conserved V-encoded cysteine to the conserved J-encoded phenylalanine. The earlier analysis of 587 of the donors excluded any sequence lacking an unambiguous match to a single V gene segment. In an earlier analysis of approximately 590 of the donors, a V segment was called functional when productive rearrangements were above 56.7%, and segregating when the standard deviation between donors exceeded 5%. A statistical classification framework was developed to diagnose cytomegalovirus status using the catalog of TCR beta chain sequences. V and J gene assignment, in a later analysis, came from comparing TCR nucleotide sequences with IMGT/GENE-DB human TR gene sequences. A later analysis assigned CDR3 sequences and most-parsimonious VDJ recombination scenarios with the TCRdist pipeline. In a later analysis, each TCR beta chain was defined by its CDR3 amino acid sequence together with its V-gene family, and reads lacking a unique V-gene family were excluded. To address suspected cross-contamination and a sequencing artifact, a later analysis removed 592 highly shared, low-generation-probability nucleotide sequences. In a later analysis, a clonal expansion index was calculated for each public chain from normalized within-repertoire ranks of inferred template counts. A later analysis computed generation probabilities with a VDJ recombination model fitted to out-of-frame rearrangements, and checked the results against IGoR. A later analysis scored TCR-TCR, TCR-HLA and TCR-CMV co-occurrence with hypergeometric tests, applying a repertoire-size bias correction to TCR pairs. False discovery rates were estimated in a later analysis by permuting HLA or CMV assignments 20 times. A later analysis grouped co-occurring TCRs with DBSCAN, adding TCRdist sequence similarity when clustering within HLA-allele-positive subsets. For co-occurrence clustering, repertoires with fewer than 30,000 or more than 120,000 public chains were excluded, along with a handful of repertoires with anomalous nucleotide sharing. The immuneACCESS repertoire file appears here via TCRdb, limited to in-frame rearrangements. These files lack a portion of the clones; in checked studies, under half of the deficit traces to unresolved V genes, and the cause of the others is not known. V and J calls and clone size are as listed in that table; D and trimming were resolved from the DNA. The table held for this sample gives about 120,000 clones. 1.5% to 2% of the sample belongs to the ten largest clones.

Sequencing used PBMCs. The TCR was taken from a woman between 35 and 50 years old in good health and CMV-seropositive. The chain employs TRBV9 and TRBJ1-5, with the D gene call left open. CDR3 region: CASSAGDNQPQHF. The sequence in DNA is TGTGCCAGCAGCGCGGGAGACAATCAGCCCCAGCATTTT. With the portions outside the CDR3 filled from the reference TRBV9 and TRBJ1-5 genes, the complete variable region becomes DSGVTQTPKHLITATGQRVTLRCSPRSGDLSVYWYQQSLDQGLQFLIQYYNGEERAKGNILERFSAQQFPDLHSELNLSSLELGDSALYFCASSAGDNQPQHFGDGTRLSIL.